The 14 T cell receptor beta chains listed next were all sequenced from one sample in a study of T cell clonality in common variable immunodeficiency. Study-wide results and limits: Fewer deletions and N-nucleotide insertions were reportedly seen in common variable immunodeficiency TCR beta sequences.

Their antigens are not known. Some clones are missing from TCRdb's copy, which holds only in-frame ones; the method was immunoSEQ multiplex PCR. The sample presents over 30,000 clones, none singletons. Sequenced material: peripheral blood mononuclear cells. These receptors all stem from a human donor with common variable immunodeficiency.

This clone was seen ten or more times. The junction shows a germline mismatch at one end, possibly a read error. The read finishes 3 residues shy of the CDR3 end, and the germline J gene is used to complete it. The chain carries TRBV15 and TRBJ2-5; 7 nucleotides agree with TRBD2. Germline V gene data show CDR1 as LNHNV and CDR2 as YYDKDF (reference sequence). This CDR3 is 15 amino acids long. The part of the CDR3 DNA that was read is TGTGTCACCAGCAGAGTGGTCGCGGGAGTCGAGACC. Protein product: CVTSRVVAGVET. The full CDR3 sequence reads CVTSRVVAGVETQYF.

Notes on this clone: The DNA ends 3 residues before the CDR3 does, and the rest of the CDR3 is filled in from the germline J gene. The V call is TRBV7-8, the J call TRBJ2-4; D perhaps matches TRBD2 (5 bases). Trimming took off 5 bases at V and 5 bases at J, with 16 bases between the two ends. The germline gives CDR1 SGHVS, CDR2 FQNEAQ. This CDR3 comprises 15 residues. CDR3 loop: CASSPLTRRENIQYF. CDR3 bases read: TGTGCCAGCAGCCCTTTAACTAGAAGGGAAAACATT.

Note on this clone: The missing CDR3 end, 3 residues past where the read stops, is filled in from the germline J gene. The genes are TRBV5-1 and TRBJ1-3; TRBD1 might be the D (5 bases). Germline assignment: CDR1 SGHRS and CDR2 YFSETQ. Between the trimmed V and J ends, which lost 8 bases and 3 bases, there was a span of 15 bases. The CDR3 contains 14 residues. Here the CDR3 reads CASRRDVGGNTIYF. Partial CDR3 DNA: TGCGCCAGTCGCAGGGATGTAGGTGGAAACACC. The variable domain in full, with the rest retrieved from reference TRBV5-1 and TRBJ1-3, is KAGVTQTPRYLIKTRGQQVTLSCSPISGHRSVSWYQQTPGQGLQFLFEYFSETQRNKGNFPGRFSGRQFSNSRSEMNVSTLELGDSALYLCASRRDVGGNTIYFGEGSWLTVV.

This clone was detected many times. The sequenced fragment ends 3 residues before the CDR3 boundary, so the rest is inferred from the germline J gene. The chain links TRBV7-2 to TRBJ2-1; 10 bases are shared with TRBD2. V gave up 5 bases and J gave up 6 bases; unmatched junction bases: 7. The CDR3 length is 15 residues. Germline V CDR1 and CDR2: SGHTA, FQGNSA. The CDR3 sequence is CASSLGLASLNEQFF. The covered CDR3 bases are TGTGCCAGCAGCCTGGGACTAGCGTCTCTCAATGAG.

This clone was counted at least ten times. The CDR3 end lies 3 residues beyond the end of the read and is filled in from the germline J gene. The chain combines TRBV2 with TRBJ1-1; D not resolved. Trimming took off 6 bases at V and 3 bases at J, with 17 bases between the two ends. CDR3 length equals 15 residues. Per the germline V gene, CDR1 is SNHLY and CDR2 is FYNNEI. CDR3 region: CASRAEMMADTEAFF. CDR3 DNA, as far as it was read: TGTGCCAGCAGGGCCGAGATGATGGCGGACACTGAA.

Note on this clone: The missing CDR3 end, 3 residues past where the read stops, is filled in from the germline J gene. Distinct nucleotide sequences in the sample also encode this CDR3. The V gene is TRBV19, the J gene TRBJ2-1; 9 bases line up with TRBD1. V lost 5 bases, J lost 4 bases, and 9 bases stayed unmatched. The CDR3 totals 16 residues. Germline V gene data show CDR1 as LNHDA and CDR2 as SQIVND (reference sequence). The CDR3 here is CASSPMGQGNYNEQFF. The covered CDR3 bases are TGTGCCAGTAGTCCCATGGGACAGGGAAATTACAATGAG. Variable domain in full (rest from reference TRBV19 and TRBJ2-1): DGGITQSPKYLFRKEGQNVTLSCEQNLNHDAMYWYRQDPGQGLRLIYYSQIVNDFQKGDIAEGYSVSREKKESFPLTVTSAQKNPTAFYLCASSPMGQGNYNEQFFGPGTRLTVL.

In the case of this clone: The CDR3 goes on 3 residues after the read ends, and that part is filled in from the germline J gene. This chain uses TRBV2 with TRBJ2-2, with D unclear. CDR1 and CDR2 (germline): SNHLY, FYNNEI. The CDR3 has 16 amino acids. V lost 4 bases and J 7 bases, leaving 19 bases between the germline ends. The part of the CDR3 DNA that was read is TGTGCCAGCAGTGTCCGACCCTTGGGTAACTACGGGGAG. Amino acids: CASSVRPLGNYGE. The CDR3, in full, reads CASSVRPLGNYGELFF.

This clone was found many times. The read falls 3 residues short of the CDR3 end, and the missing part is taken from the germline J gene. The V call is TRBV7-2, the J call TRBJ2-7, with TRBD1 as a possible D gene (5 bases). The CDR3 covers 14 residues. V was shortened by 0 bases and J by 6 bases, with 12 bases between the two germline ends. CDR1 SGHTA and CDR2 FQGNSA come from the germline V gene. The sequenced CDR3 bases are TGTGCCAGCAGCTTAGCGGCAGGGATCCTCGAG. Amino acids: CASSLAAGILE. The entire CDR3 sequence reads CASSLAAGILEQYF.

The sample holds many counts of this clone. Read coverage stops 3 residues before the CDR3 terminus; the germline J gene supplies the remainder. J is TRBJ2-7 and V is TRBV6-1; TRBD2 matches at 8 bases. The V and J ends lost 1 base and 2 bases, in that order; junction bases with no gene match: 10. CDR1 is MNHNS, CDR2 SASEGT, per germline. This CDR3 comprises 17 residues. CDR3: CASSEGLASGFTYEQYF. The sequenced CDR3 bases are TGTGCCAGCAGTGAAGGGTTGGCTAGCGGGTTCACCTACGAG.

This clone was observed many times. The read stops 3 residues short of the end of the CDR3; the missing end is completed from the germline J gene. The chain uses TRBV7-9 and TRBJ2-2; D is uncertain. The CDR3 loop spans 14 amino acids. V lost 5 bases to trimming and J lost 5 bases, with 12 bases between them. Germline CDR1 SEHNR, CDR2 FQNEAQ (reference sequence). CDR3 sequence: CASSHEPGTGELFF. Incomplete CDR3 DNA: TGTGCCAGCAGCCATGAGCCAGGAACCGGGGAG.

This clone was recorded at least ten times. Sequencing ends 3 residues short of the CDR3 end; the germline J gene provides the rest. V usage is TRBV7-3 and J usage is TRBJ2-6, with D unresolved. The CDR3 is made up of 15 amino acids. The V gene lost 2 bases and the J gene lost 0 bases, with 5 bases spanning the gap. The germline V gene encodes CDR1 SGHTA and CDR2 FQGTGA. The CDR3: CASSLVSSGANVLTF. The sequenced CDR3 bases are TGTGCCAGCAGCTTAGTCAGCTCTGGGGCCAACGTC.

As concerns this clone: The read finishes 3 residues shy of the CDR3 end, and the germline J gene is used to complete it. The genes are TRBV7-9 and TRBJ1-5, with a weak D call TRBD1 (5 bases). V was pared by 3 bases and J by 3 bases, with 12 bases between. Germline assignment: CDR1 SEHNR and CDR2 FQNEAQ (reference sequence). The CDR3 runs to 15 residues. Partial CDR3 DNA: TGTGCCAGCAGCTTGGGAGCGGGGCACAATCAGCCC. It is translated as CASSLGAGHNQP. The CDR3 reads in full as CASSLGAGHNQPQHF.

CDR3 protein: CASSPWGASGGYNEQFF. Incomplete CDR3 DNA: TGTGCCAGCAGCCCATGGGGGGCTAGCGGGGGGTACAATGAG. The V call is TRBV7-6, the J call TRBJ2-1; 11 nucleotides align to TRBD2. The CDR3 end is not reached by the read, which stops 3 residues before it; the germline J gene fills it in. The ends lost 5 bases at V and 4 bases at J; junction bases unmatched: 10. The length of the CDR3 is 17 residues. CDR1 is SGHVS, CDR2 FNYEAQ, per germline.

To note about this clone: Read sequence stops 3 residues before the CDR3 end, and the germline J gene provides the missing end. The chain has TRBV2 and TRBJ1-5; D is unresolved. V shed 5 bases and J shed 0 bases, with 11 bases lying between them. The CDR3 is made up of 15 amino acids. Germline-derived CDR1 and CDR2 are SNHLY and FYNNEI. The sequenced part of the CDR3 DNA is TGTGCCAGCAGTCCACATGAATATAGCAATCAGCCC. Residues: CASSPHEYSNQP. The CDR3 in full is CASSPHEYSNQPQHF.